This T cell receptor beta chain was obtained from a study of blood T cells in healthy people across ages. General study results and limits: Long-lived donors had more naive CD4+ cells and higher diversity than aged donors.

This clonotype was picked up a small number of times. What it binds is unknown. Healthy Caucasians from Russia aged roughly 6 to 95 served as donors. The V and J ends lost 4 bases and 4 bases respectively, with 20 bases between them. The germline V gene encodes CDR1 LGHDT and CDR2 YNNKEL (reference sequence). This CDR3 is 17 amino acids long. For the second PCR, which ran for about 7 to 12 cycles, a sample-barcoded 5' primer and a J-beta primer mix were used. Each cDNA molecule was tagged by a template-switch adaptor with 12 random nucleotides. Using its own MiXCR run on the 5' RACE reads, TCRdb lists one record per CDR3 protein. The table lists a few hundred thousand distinct CDR3 sequences, more than 45% of them singletons.

The chain recombines TRBV3-1 with TRBJ1-5; unclear D gene. This sequence originates from a man between 60 and 70 years old in good health. The specimen sequenced was blood. The CDR3 bases are TGTGCCAGCAGCCCTCAACATCTTAGGCGGATGAATCAGCCCCAGCATTTT. Translated: CASSPQHLRRMNQPQHF.